The sequence of this T cell receptor beta chain was determined in a study of prognosis after radiotherapy for stage I lung cancer. General study results and limits: Patients who had metastases reportedly showed TRBV and TRBJ gene usage that varied from that of patients who did not.

The CDR3 has 13 amino acids. Looked up from germline, CDR1 is SEHNR and CDR2 is FQNEAQ (reference sequence). The V and J ends lost 7 bases and 4 bases respectively, with 13 bases between them. The sample holds many counts of this clonotype. The antigen remains undetermined. By two-round multiplex PCR, the TCR beta CDR3 was amplified from genomic DNA. Round one of PCR was performed, and it used primers specific to each TRBV and TRBJ gene. The second round, a PCR step, used universal primers. MiXCR, applied by TCRdb to the multiplex PCR reads, yields one record per CDR3 protein. The data show 30,000 to 35,000 distinct CDR3 sequences, around 30% seen once.

The rearrangement links TRBV7-9 to TRBJ1-2; D remains unclear. Sequencing was performed on PBMCs, taken before or after stereotactic body radiation therapy (not recorded which). This receptor was obtained from a donor older than 45 with non-small cell lung cancer. The CDR3 bases are TGTGCCAGCACCCCACAGAGCTCCTATGGCTACACCTTC. This gives the protein CASTPQSSYGYTF.